This T cell receptor beta chain was obtained from a study of graft-versus-host responses after intestinal transplantation. Looking at the study overall: Anti-thymocyte globulin induction, then tacrolimus and steroids for about three years, went to all recipients.

Worth noting for this clone: Its antigen is undetermined.

The CDR3 consists of 14 residues. CDR1 MNHEY and CDR2 SVGAGI come from the germline V gene. V gave up 2 bases and J gave up 5 bases, with 12 bases separating them. Some clones are missing from TCRdb's copy, which holds only in-frame ones; the method was immunoSEQ multiplex PCR. Among about 90,000 clones listed, less than 90% were seen once. General study results and limits: GvH clones occurred in recipient marrow; some first appeared in ileum or blood.

The sequence was collected from a human donor who received an intestinal transplant. The chain combines TRBV6-5 with TRBJ1-2; weak D call: TRBD1 (5 bases). The specimen was unstimulated CD8+ T cells sorted from spleen or lymph node cells, collected before intestinal transplant. The CDR3 sequence: CASSYKWDSYGYTF. CDR3 DNA: TGTGCCAGCAGTTACAAGTGGGACTCTTATGGCTACACCTTC.